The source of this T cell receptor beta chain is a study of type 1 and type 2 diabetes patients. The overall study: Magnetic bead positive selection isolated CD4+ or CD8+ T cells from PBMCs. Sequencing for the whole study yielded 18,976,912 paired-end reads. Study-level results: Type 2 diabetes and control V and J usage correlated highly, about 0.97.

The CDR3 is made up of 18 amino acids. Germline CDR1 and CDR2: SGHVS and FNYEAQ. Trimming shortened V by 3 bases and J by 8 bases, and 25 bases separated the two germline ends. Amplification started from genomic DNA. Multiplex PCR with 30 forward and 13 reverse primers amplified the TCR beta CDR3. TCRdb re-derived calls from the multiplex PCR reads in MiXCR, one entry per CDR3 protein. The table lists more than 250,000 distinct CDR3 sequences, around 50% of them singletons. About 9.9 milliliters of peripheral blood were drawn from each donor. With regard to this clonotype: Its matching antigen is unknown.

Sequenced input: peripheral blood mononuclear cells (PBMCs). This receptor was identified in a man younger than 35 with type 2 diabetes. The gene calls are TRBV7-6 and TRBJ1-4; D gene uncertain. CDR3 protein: CASSLRAGSPQNKEKLFF. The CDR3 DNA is TGTGCCAGCAGCTTGAGGGCTGGTTCTCCTCAAAATAAAGAAAAACTGTTTTTT.